This T cell receptor (beta chain) stems from a study of shared clonotypes between healthy human individuals. Study conclusions and caveats: Relative to memory subsets, naive subsets generally showed larger estimated richness.

About this clone: Its specificity is not known.

Naive CD8 cells comprised CD45RO-negative, CCR7-positively selected cells, excluding terminally differentiated effector memory CD45RA+ cells. Assay: immunoSEQ multiplex PCR; the TCRdb copy retains only in-frame clones and omits some. This sample has about 1.9 million clones, with around 93% found just once. This CDR3 has 15 residues. Germline V gene data show CDR1 as SGHDT and CDR2 as YYEEEE. Trimming removed 1 base from V and 4 bases from J, with 12 bases in between. V usage is TRBV5-6 and J usage is TRBJ2-1, with a weak D call TRBD1 (6 bases). This TCR derives from a man younger than 35 in good health. Some clones in this sample may be carry-over from other donors' samples. Source material: naive CD8+ T cells from PBMCs. The CDR3 sequence is CASSLITGKYNEQFF. The CDR3 region has the DNA TGTGCCAGCAGCTTGATTACAGGGAAATACAATGAGCAGTTCTTC.